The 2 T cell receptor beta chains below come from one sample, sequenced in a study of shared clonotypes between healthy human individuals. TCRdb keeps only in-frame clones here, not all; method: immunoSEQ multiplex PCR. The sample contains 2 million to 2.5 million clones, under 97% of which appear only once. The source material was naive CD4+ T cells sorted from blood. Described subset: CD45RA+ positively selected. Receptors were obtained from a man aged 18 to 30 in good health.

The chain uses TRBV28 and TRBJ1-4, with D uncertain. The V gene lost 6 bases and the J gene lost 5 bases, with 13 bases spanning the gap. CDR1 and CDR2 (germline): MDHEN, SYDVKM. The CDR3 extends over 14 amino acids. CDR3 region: CASRRRPRNEKLFF. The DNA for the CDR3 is TGTGCCAGCAGACGACGGCCTAGAAATGAAAAACTGTTTTTT.

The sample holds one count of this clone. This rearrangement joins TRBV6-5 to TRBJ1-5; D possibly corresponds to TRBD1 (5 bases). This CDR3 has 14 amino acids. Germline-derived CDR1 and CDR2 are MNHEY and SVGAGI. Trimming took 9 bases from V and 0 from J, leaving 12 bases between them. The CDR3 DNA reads TGTGCCAGTATGAAAGGGGATAGCAATCAGCCCCAGCATTTT. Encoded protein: CASMKGDSNQPQHF.